The next 3 T cell receptor beta chains were all read from a single sample in a study of blood T cell repertoires in COVID-19. Sequencing was performed with immunoSEQ multiplex PCR; in TCRdb, only in-frame clones are kept and a portion is missing. Seen here are 450,000 to 600,000 clones, roughly 90% observed once, and the top ten hold roughly 0.7%. Input material: PBMCs or T cells enriched from blood (not recorded which). Receptor source: a woman between 18 and 29 years old who had recovered from COVID-19.

The chain links TRBV19 to TRBJ2-5; the D gene is possibly TRBD2 (6 bases). Germline V gene lookup returns CDR1 LNHDA and CDR2 SQIVND (reference sequence). The CDR3 sequence is 13 residues long. The ends were cut back, 1 base at V and 4 bases at J, with 7 bases in the middle. In nucleotides, the CDR3 is TGTGCCAGTAGTATAGGGGGACTAGAGACCCAGTACTTC. Translation gives CASSIGGLETQYF.

The table lists this clone with a few counts. The chain links TRBV5-1 to TRBJ1-2, with 11 bases identical to TRBD1. CDR3 length: 18 residues. The V gene end was trimmed by 0 bases and the J gene end by 8 bases; junction bases not matched to a gene: 15. Germline CDR1 reads SGHRS; CDR2 reads YFSETQ. Here the CDR3 DNA reads TGCGCCAGCAGCTTGGATTATCCGGGACAGGGGGGCCTAGGAGGCTACACCTTC. It encodes CASSLDYPGQGGLGGYTF.

This clone has only a few counts. This sequence joins TRBV30 and TRBJ1-1; 7 bases map to TRBD1. V trimming: 0 bases; J trimming: 1 base; junction bases outside the gene matches: 11. Germline loops: CDR1 GTSNPN, CDR2 SVGIG (reference sequence). The CDR3 consists of 17 residues. In DNA form, the CDR3 reads TGTGCCTGGAGTGTAAAGGGGGCAGGGCAAAGGAACACTGAAGCTTTCTTT. Residues: CAWSVKGAGQRNTEAFF.